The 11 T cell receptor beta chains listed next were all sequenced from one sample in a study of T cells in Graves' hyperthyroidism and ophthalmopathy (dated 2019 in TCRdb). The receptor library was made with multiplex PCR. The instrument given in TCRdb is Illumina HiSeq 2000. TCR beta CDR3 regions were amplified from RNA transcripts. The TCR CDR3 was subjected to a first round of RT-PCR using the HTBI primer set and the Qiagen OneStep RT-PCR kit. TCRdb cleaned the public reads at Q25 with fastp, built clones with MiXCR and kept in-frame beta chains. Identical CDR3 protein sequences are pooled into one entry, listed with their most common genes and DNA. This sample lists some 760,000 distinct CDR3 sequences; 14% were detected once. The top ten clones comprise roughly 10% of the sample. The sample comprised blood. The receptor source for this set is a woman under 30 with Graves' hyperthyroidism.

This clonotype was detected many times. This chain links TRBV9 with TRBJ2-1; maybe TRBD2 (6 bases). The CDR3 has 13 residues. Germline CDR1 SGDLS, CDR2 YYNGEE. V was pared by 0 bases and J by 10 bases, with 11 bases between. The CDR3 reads CASSVDSGLEQFF. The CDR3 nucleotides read TGTGCCAGCAGCGTAGACTCGGGACTCGAGCAGTTCTTC.

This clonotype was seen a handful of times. CDR3 DNA: TGTGCCAGCAGAGACTGGGCCAAAAACATTCAGTACTTC. It specifies CASRDWAKNIQYF. The rearrangement links TRBV2 to TRBJ2-4; D is unresolved. Deletions cut 6 bases from V and 1 base from J, with 7 bases between. The CDR3 sequence is 13 residues long. The germline gives CDR1 SNHLY, CDR2 FYNNEI. The full variable domain, completed using reference TRBV2 and TRBJ2-4, is EPEVTQTPSHQVTQMGQEVILRCVPISNHLYFYWYRQILGQKVEFLVSFYNNEISEKSEIFDDQFSVERPDGSNFTLKIRSTKLEDSAMYFCASRDWAKNIQYFGAGTRLSVL.

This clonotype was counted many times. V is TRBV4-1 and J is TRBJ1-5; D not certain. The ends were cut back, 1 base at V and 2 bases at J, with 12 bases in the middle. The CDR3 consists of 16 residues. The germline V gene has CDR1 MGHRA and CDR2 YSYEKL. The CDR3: CASSQGSAYGNQPQHF. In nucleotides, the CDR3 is TGCGCCAGCAGCCAAGGATCAGCATATGGCAATCAGCCCCAGCATTTT.

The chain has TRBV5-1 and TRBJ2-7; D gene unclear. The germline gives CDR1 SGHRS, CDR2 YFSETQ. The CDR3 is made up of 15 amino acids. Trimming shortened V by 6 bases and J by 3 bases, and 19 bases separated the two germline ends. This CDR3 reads CASNSLPWAIYEQYF. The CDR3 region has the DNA TGCGCCAGCAACTCTCTGCCGTGGGCGATCTACGAGCAGTACTTC.

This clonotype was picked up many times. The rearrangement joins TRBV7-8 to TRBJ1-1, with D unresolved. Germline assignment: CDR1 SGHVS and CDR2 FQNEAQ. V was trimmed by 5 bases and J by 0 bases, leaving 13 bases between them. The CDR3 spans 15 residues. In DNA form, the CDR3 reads TGTGCCAGCAGCCCCGGGTCCTCCATGAACACTGAAGCTTTCTTT. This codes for CASSPGSSMNTEAFF.

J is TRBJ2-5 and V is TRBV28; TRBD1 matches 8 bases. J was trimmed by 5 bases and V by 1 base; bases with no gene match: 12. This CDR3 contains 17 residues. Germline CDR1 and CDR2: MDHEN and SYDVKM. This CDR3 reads CASSLSGQGPRRETQYF. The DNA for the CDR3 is TGTGCCAGCAGTTTATCAGGACAGGGCCCCAGAAGGGAGACCCAGTACTTC.

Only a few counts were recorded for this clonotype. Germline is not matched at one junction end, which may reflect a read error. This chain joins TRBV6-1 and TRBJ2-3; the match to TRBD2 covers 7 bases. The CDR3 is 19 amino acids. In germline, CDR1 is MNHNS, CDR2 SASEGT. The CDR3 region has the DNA TGTGCCAGCAGTGAAGCATGGGCTAGCGGAGTATCTAGCACAGATGCGCAGTATTTT. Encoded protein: CASSEAWASGVSSTDAQYF.

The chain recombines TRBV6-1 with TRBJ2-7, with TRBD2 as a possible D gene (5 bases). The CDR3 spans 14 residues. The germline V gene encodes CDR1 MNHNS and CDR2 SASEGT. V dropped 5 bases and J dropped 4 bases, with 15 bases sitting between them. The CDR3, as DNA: TGTGCCAGCAGTTACGCTTCGGGGATGTACGAGCAGTACTTC. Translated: CASSYASGMYEQYF.

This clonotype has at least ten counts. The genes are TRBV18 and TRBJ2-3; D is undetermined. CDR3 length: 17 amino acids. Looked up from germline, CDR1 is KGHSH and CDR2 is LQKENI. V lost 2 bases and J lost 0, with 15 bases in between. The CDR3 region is CASSPDRTPFSTDTQYF. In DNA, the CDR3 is TGTGCCAGCTCACCAGACCGGACCCCCTTTAGCACAGATACGCAGTATTTT.

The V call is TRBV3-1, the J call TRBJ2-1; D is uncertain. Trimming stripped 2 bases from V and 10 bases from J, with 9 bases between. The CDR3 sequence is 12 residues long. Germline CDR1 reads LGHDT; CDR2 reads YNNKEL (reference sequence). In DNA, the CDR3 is TGTGCCAGCAGCCAACTGGATTGGGAGCAGTTCTTC. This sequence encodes CASSQLDWEQFF.

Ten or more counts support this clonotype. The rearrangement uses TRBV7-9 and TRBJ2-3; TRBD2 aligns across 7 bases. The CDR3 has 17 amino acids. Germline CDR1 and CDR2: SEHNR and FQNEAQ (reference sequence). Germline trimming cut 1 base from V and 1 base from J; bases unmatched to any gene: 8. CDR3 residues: CASSLDRLGGGTDTQYF. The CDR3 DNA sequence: TGTGCCAGCAGCTTAGATCGCCTGGGAGGGGGCACAGATACGCAGTATTTT. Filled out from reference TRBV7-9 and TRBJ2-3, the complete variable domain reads DTGVSQNPRHKITKRGQNVTFRCDPISEHNRLYWYRQTLGQGPEFLTYFQNEAQLEKSRLLSDRFSAERPKGSFSTLEIQRTEQGDSAMYLCASSLDRLGGGTDTQYFGPGTRLTVL.